These T cell receptor beta chains were read from a single sample in a study of Graves' ophthalmopathy and Graves' hyperthyroidism. TCRdb itself ran the multiplex PCR reads through MiXCR, one entry per CDR3 protein. The table shows 560,000 or so distinct CDR3 sequences, with just under 40% occurring only once. Material: peripheral blood or thyroid tissue (not recorded which). Receptor source: an adult man with Graves' hyperthyroidism. The CDR3 runs from the conserved cysteine through the conserved F or W. The D gene is left open where the match is weak. The size entry is marked missing in some rows and otherwise reads once, few, many or a size class.

D gene	clone size	V gene	J gene	CDR3 DNA	CDR3 protein
TRBD2	-	TRBV29-1	TRBJ2-1	TGCAGCGTTGAAGATCCCACTAGCGGGAGATGGAATGAGCAGTTCTTC	CSVEDPTSGRWNEQFF
TRBD1	-	TRBV30	TRBJ2-7	TGTGCCTGGGGGACAGTAAGAGTTTTCGACGAGCAGTACTTC	CAWGTVRVFDEQYF
-	many	TRBV9	TRBJ2-6	TGTGCCAGCAGCGCAAACAGGGTCTCTGGGGCCAACGTCCTGACTTTC	CASSANRVSGANVLTF
TRBD2	many	TRBV7-9	TRBJ2-6	TGTGCCAGCAGCTTAGGACTAGCGGGAGTGAGGTCCTCTGGGGCCAACGTCCTGACTTTC	CASSLGLAGVRSSGANVLTF
TRBD1	-	TRBV7-9	TRBJ1-5	TGTGCCAGCAGCTATGGACAGGAAAGTCAGCCCCAGCATTTT	CASSYGQESQPQHF
-	many	TRBV7-9	TRBJ2-7	TGTGCCAGCAGCAAGACAGCCTCCTACGAGCAGTACTTC	CASSKTASYEQYF
-	few	TRBV20-1	TRBJ2-5	TGCAGTGCTAGAGGGGGCGCCGGGACCCAGTACTTC	CSARGGAGTQYF
-	-	TRBV5-1	TRBJ2-6	TGCGCCAGCAGCAAGGACAGTTCCTCTGGGGCCAACGTCCTGACTTTC	CASSKDSSSGANVLTF
-	many	TRBV15	TRBJ1-5	TGTGCCACCAGCAGAGATGGGGGGTATCAGCCCCAGCATTTT	CATSRDGGYQPQHF
TRBD1	-	TRBV5-1	TRBJ2-7	TGCGCCAGCAGCTTGGTAACAGGGGTTAACGAGCAGTACTTC	CASSLVTGVNEQYF
TRBD2	once	TRBV12-3/TRBV12-4	TRBJ2-7	TGTGCCAGCGCTCGGGCGGGAGGGCCTCACGAGCAGTACTTC	CASARAGGPHEQYF
TRBD1	many	TRBV10-3	TRBJ1-2	TGTGCCATCAACCCCGGGACAGGGGAGGACTATGGCTACACCTTC	CAINPGTGEDYGYTF
-	-	TRBV20-1	TRBJ1-1	TGCAGTGCCAACGGGCCCAGTTCAAATGAAGCTTTCTTT	CSANGPSSNEAFF
-	-	TRBV15	TRBJ2-5	TGTGCCACCAGCAGGGCAGCTCAAGAGACCCAGTACTTC	CATSRAAQETQYF
-	many	TRBV4-1	TRBJ1-2	TGCGCCAGCAGCCAGCCCGGGACATTTAAAGGCTACACCTTC	CASSQPGTFKGYTF
-	many	TRBV12-3/TRBV12-4	TRBJ1-5	TGTGCCAGCAGTTTAGGCCATTTCAATCAGCCCCAGCATTTT	CASSLGHFNQPQHF
-	-	TRBV18	TRBJ1-1	TGTGCCAGCTCACCACAAGAGAACACTGAAGCTTTCTTT	CASSPQENTEAFF
-	-	TRBV29-1	TRBJ2-7	TGCAGCGCCGAGGGCCCGGACGGGTCCTTCGAGCAGTACTTC	CSAEGPDGSFEQYF
TRBD1	-	TRBV29-1	TRBJ2-4	TGCAGCGTGCCTTCGACAGGGGGGATAAACATTCAGTACTTC	CSVPSTGGINIQYF
TRBD1	many	TRBV12-3/TRBV12-4	TRBJ1-5	TGTGCCAGCAGTCCCAGGGGGGGGGTCAATCAGCCCCAGCATTTT	CASSPRGGVNQPQHF
TRBD1	-	TRBV10-3	TRBJ1-1	TGTGCCATCAAGGAGACAGGGGACACTGAAGCTTTCTTC	CAIKETGDTEAFF
-	few	TRBV2	TRBJ2-3	TGTGCCAGCCCGACCGGTCGCACAGATACGCAGTATTTT	CASPTGRTDTQYF
TRBD1	few	TRBV12-3/TRBV12-4	TRBJ1-4	TGTGCCAGCAGCCAGGGGGTTGGTAATGAAAAACTGTTTTTT	CASSQGVGNEKLFF
TRBD1	many	TRBV20-1	TRBJ1-5	TGCAGTGCTAGATCAGGGGGCTATAGCAATCAGCCCCAGCATTTT	CSARSGGYSNQPQHF
TRBD1	-	TRBV29-1	TRBJ2-7	TGCAGCGTCCGAGTCGGGACAGGGAGTTACGAGCAGTACTTC	CSVRVGTGSYEQYF
TRBD1	-	TRBV10-3	TRBJ1-1	TGTGCCATCAGTGAGCCTGACAGGGGGCTTGGAAACACTGAAGCTTTCTTT	CAISEPDRGLGNTEAFF
-	few	TRBV12-3/TRBV12-4	TRBJ1-1	TGTGCCAGCAGTTTTACCCCCCGAAACTTTTTCCAGAGGAAGAACACTGAAGCTTTCTTT	CASSFTPRNFFQRKNTEAFF
-	many	TRBV6-5	TRBJ1-1	TGTGCCAGCAGTTACGGGGCAGGCACTGAAGCTTTCTTT	CASSYGAGTEAFF
-	many	TRBV7-8	TRBJ2-5	TGTGCCAGCAGCCCGGGCAGGGCGTCGGAGACCCAGTACTTC	CASSPGRASETQYF
-	-	TRBV20-1	TRBJ2-1	TGCAGTGCTAGAGTAGACCGAGCCCGCTACAATGAGCAGTTCTTC	CSARVDRARYNEQFF
-	-	TRBV29-1	TRBJ2-2	TGCGGCGTTGAGGAAGGGGAGCTGTTTTTT	CGVEEGELFF
-	many	TRBV19	TRBJ1-6	TGTGCCAGCGCCGGGACAAATAATTCACCCCTCCACTTT	CASAGTNNSPLHF
TRBD1	-	TRBV27	TRBJ2-2	TGTGCCAGCACCAGACAGGGGGGTGTCGGGGAGCTGTTTTTT	CASTRQGGVGELFF
-	-	TRBV2	TRBJ1-2	TGTGCCAGCAGTGTTAGCAGTCAAGGAAACACCTTC	CASSVSSQGNTF
-	-	TRBV10-3	TRBJ1-5	TGTGCCAGCAGTGAATATGGGAATAGCAATCAGCCCCAGCATTTT	CASSEYGNSNQPQHF
TRBD2	many	TRBV10-3	TRBJ2-2	TGTGCCATCAGCCAGCGGACTAGCGGGAACACCGGGGAGCTGTTTTTT	CAISQRTSGNTGELFF
-	many	TRBV6-5	TRBJ2-7	TGTGCCAGCAGTCCCCCAGATCGCTACGAGCAGTACTTC	CASSPPDRYEQYF
-	-	TRBV12-3/TRBV12-4	TRBJ2-2	TGTGCCAGCGGTTTCACTGGGTCCGGGGAGCTGTTTTTT	CASGFTGSGELFF
-	many	TRBV7-9	TRBJ2-5	TGTGCCAGCAGCCACCTCTGGCCGGAACAAGAGACCCAGTACTTC	CASSHLWPEQETQYF
-	-	TRBV25-1	TRBJ1-5	TGTGCTAGGCCGGACAATAGCAATCAGCCCCAGCATTTT	CARPDNSNQPQHF
-	-	TRBV9	TRBJ2-3	TGTGCCAGCAGCGGGTCCGCAGATACGCAGTATTTT	CASSGSADTQYF
-	-	TRBV7-9	TRBJ2-7	TGTGCCAGCAGCTTCACGGGACGGTTGACTTACGAGCAGTACTTC	CASSFTGRLTYEQYF
-	many	TRBV7-8	TRBJ2-5	TGTGCCAGCAGCTTATGGGTAGAGACCCAGTACTTC	CASSLWVETQYF
-	-	TRBV5-1	TRBJ2-7	TGCGCCAGCAGCTTGGTAGCAGGAGAAACCTACGAGCAGTACTTC	CASSLVAGETYEQYF
TRBD1	many	TRBV29-1	TRBJ1-1	TGCAGCGTTTCCGGGACAGCGACGGATAGCACTGAAGCTTTCTTT	CSVSGTATDSTEAFF
TRBD2	-	TRBV7-8	TRBJ2-3	TGTGCCAGCAGCCGCCGGACTAGCGGTGGACTGGGCACAGATACGCAGTATTTT	CASSRRTSGGLGTDTQYF
-	many	TRBV12-3/TRBV12-4	TRBJ1-2	TGTGCCAGCATCAATTCTTCTACCGTCAGTGGCTATGGCTACACCTTC	CASINSSTVSGYGYTF
-	many	TRBV24-1	TRBJ1-6	TGTGCCGCTGGGACTGACGGATCACCCCTCCACTTT	CAAGTDGSPLHF
-	-	TRBV29-1	TRBJ2-5	TGCAGCACACAAGGGGTACCCCAGTACTTC	CSTQGVPQYF
TRBD1	many	TRBV7-8	TRBJ1-2	TGTGCCAGCAGCTTAAATAGAGGGGGCAACTATGGCTACACCTTC	CASSLNRGGNYGYTF
-	-	TRBV4-2	TRBJ1-1	TGTGCCAGCAGCCAAGAGGGACCCTACAGAACTGAAGCTTTCTTT	CASSQEGPYRTEAFF
-	-	TRBV19	TRBJ2-7	TGTGCCAGTGGTATCTCTCCCACCTGGACCAACTACGAGCAGTACTTC	CASGISPTWTNYEQYF
-	many	TRBV25-1	TRBJ1-2	TGTGCCAGCAGTGTGGGGGGCGCGCACTATGGCTACACCTTC	CASSVGGAHYGYTF
-	-	TRBV14	TRBJ1-1	TGTGCCAGCAGCCAAGATCTTAACAGGAACACTGAAGCTTTCTTT	CASSQDLNRNTEAFF